These T cell receptor beta chains were read from a single sample in a study of T cells in localized non-small cell lung cancer. Repertoires were generated with immunoSEQ multiplex PCR, while TCRdb's copy carries only in-frame clones and drops some. The data contain fewer than 12,000 clones, roughly 77% of them singletons. The source material was peripheral blood, sampled before any cancer treatment. Every receptor here comes from a male donor aged 60 or older with stage I lung adenocarcinoma. CDR3s include the opening cysteine and the closing phenylalanine or tryptophan. Fields, in order: V gene, J gene, D gene, clone size, CDR3 DNA, CDR3 protein. The D gene is left open where the match is weak. A row's size may be missing; if present it is once, few, many or a size class.

v_call: TRBV5-1
j_call: TRBJ2-7
d_call: TRBD2
clone_size: -
cdr3_nt: TGCGCCAGCAGTCGTATGGGACTAGCATCCTACGAGCAGTACTTC
cdr3_aa: CASSRMGLASYEQYF

v_call: TRBV2
j_call: TRBJ1-6
d_call: -
clone_size: -
cdr3_nt: TGTGCCAGCAAAGACGGGGGCTCCTATAATTCACCCCTCCACTTT
cdr3_aa: CASKDGGSYNSPLHF

v_call: TRBV18
j_call: TRBJ1-2
d_call: -
clone_size: -
cdr3_nt: TGTGCCAGCTCACCCGGCGGCTCCTATGGCTACACCTTC
cdr3_aa: CASSPGGSYGYTF

v_call: TRBV2
j_call: TRBJ1-6
d_call: TRBD1
clone_size: -
cdr3_nt: TGTGCCAGCAGTTCGGACAGGGGGCCGCTCGGGAATTCACCCCTCCACTTT
cdr3_aa: CASSSDRGPLGNSPLHF

v_call: TRBV4-1
j_call: TRBJ2-5
d_call: TRBD1
clone_size: few
cdr3_nt: TGCGCCAGCAGTCCCGGGACAGGGGCTTTGTTCGGGGAGACCCAGTACTTC
cdr3_aa: CASSPGTGALFGETQYF

v_call: TRBV28
j_call: TRBJ1-5
d_call: TRBD1
clone_size: -
cdr3_nt: TGTGCCAGCAGCCCAGGGGGGATGGGCAATCAGCCCCAGCATTTT
cdr3_aa: CASSPGGMGNQPQHF

v_call: TRBV25-1
j_call: TRBJ1-6
d_call: -
clone_size: -
cdr3_nt: TGTGCCAGCAAATGGGGAATCGTGGATTCACCCCTCCACTTT
cdr3_aa: CASKWGIVDSPLHF

v_call: TRBV7-9
j_call: TRBJ2-1
d_call: -
clone_size: -
cdr3_nt: TGTGCCAGCAGCGTAAAGGGACCCGACAATGAGCAGTTCTTC
cdr3_aa: CASSVKGPDNEQFF

v_call: TRBV6-6
j_call: TRBJ1-5
d_call: -
clone_size: -
cdr3_nt: TGTGCCAGCAGTTATGGAAGGGAGGGTCAGCCCCAGCATTTT
cdr3_aa: CASSYGREGQPQHF

v_call: TRBV7-9
j_call: TRBJ2-3
d_call: -
clone_size: few
cdr3_nt: TGTGCCGCCGGGTTGCGAATCACAGATACGCAGTATTTT
cdr3_aa: CAAGLRITDTQYF

v_call: TRBV12-5
j_call: TRBJ2-5
d_call: -
clone_size: -
cdr3_nt: TGTGCTAGTGGTTTGGGGCATGGACAAGAGACCCAGTACTTC
cdr3_aa: CASGLGHGQETQYF

v_call: TRBV19
j_call: TRBJ1-1
d_call: -
clone_size: few
cdr3_nt: TGTGCCAGTAGTGCGAACCGGAACACTGAAGCTTTCTTT
cdr3_aa: CASSANRNTEAFF

v_call: TRBV19
j_call: TRBJ1-6
d_call: -
clone_size: -
cdr3_nt: TGTGCCAGTAGTATGTACGGCAATTCACCCCTCCACTTT
cdr3_aa: CASSMYGNSPLHF

v_call: TRBV11-2
j_call: TRBJ2-3
d_call: TRBD2
clone_size: few
cdr3_nt: TGTGCCAGCAGCTTAGATCCGGCTAGCGGTCGTACGCAGTATTTT
cdr3_aa: CASSLDPASGRTQYF

v_call: TRBV28
j_call: TRBJ2-3
d_call: -
clone_size: -
cdr3_nt: TGTGCCAGCAGTCCCCGAGGGGGGATAGCGACTAAACCTAGCACAGATACGCAGTATTTT
cdr3_aa: CASSPRGGIATKPSTDTQYF

v_call: TRBV11-3
j_call: TRBJ2-1
d_call: TRBD2
clone_size: -
cdr3_nt: TGTGCCAGCAAGGAGCGGGGGGCCCCCTACAATGAGCAGTTCTTC
cdr3_aa: CASKERGAPYNEQFF

v_call: TRBV7-2
j_call: TRBJ1-1
d_call: TRBD1
clone_size: few
cdr3_nt: TGTGCCAGCAGCGCACGACAGGGGCCCTTAATTGAAGCTTTCTTT
cdr3_aa: CASSARQGPLIEAFF

v_call: TRBV5-1
j_call: TRBJ1-1
d_call: TRBD1
clone_size: -
cdr3_nt: TGCGCCAGCAGCTTGATGCAGGGGGTGAGGAACACTGAAGCTTTCTTT
cdr3_aa: CASSLMQGVRNTEAFF

v_call: TRBV5-1
j_call: TRBJ1-5
d_call: -
clone_size: -
cdr3_nt: TGCGCCAGCAGCTCGACAGGCGGACAGCCCCAGCATTTT
cdr3_aa: CASSSTGGQPQHF

v_call: TRBV5-6
j_call: TRBJ2-7
d_call: -
clone_size: -
cdr3_nt: TGTGCCAGCAGCTTGGAGGGGCCCTACGAGCAGTACTTC
cdr3_aa: CASSLEGPYEQYF

v_call: TRBV5-1
j_call: TRBJ2-7
d_call: -
clone_size: few
cdr3_nt: TGCGCCAGCAGCGCCACAGGGAGCCTATACGAGCAGTACTTC
cdr3_aa: CASSATGSLYEQYF

v_call: TRBV12-5
j_call: TRBJ1-1
d_call: -
clone_size: few
cdr3_nt: TGTGCTAGTGGCGCAATCCAGGGGTGGTACACTGAAGCTTTCTTT
cdr3_aa: CASGAIQGWYTEAFF

v_call: TRBV5-1
j_call: TRBJ1-3
d_call: -
clone_size: -
cdr3_nt: TGCGCCAGCAGCTTGCGAGGCGGGGGTTCTGGAAACACCATATATTTT
cdr3_aa: CASSLRGGGSGNTIYF

v_call: TRBV11-2
j_call: TRBJ2-1
d_call: -
clone_size: -
cdr3_nt: TGTGCCAGCAGCTTAGCGAGGCAGGGACGTATGCTGGGAAATGAGCAGTTCTTC
cdr3_aa: CASSLARQGRMLGNEQFF

v_call: TRBV27
j_call: TRBJ1-5
d_call: -
clone_size: few
cdr3_nt: TGTGCCAGCAGTTTTTTTCGACAGGCAGAGATTATTGATCAGCCCCAGCATTTT
cdr3_aa: CASSFFRQAEIIDQPQHF

v_call: TRBV19
j_call: TRBJ2-3
d_call: TRBD2
clone_size: once
cdr3_nt: TGTGCCAGTAGGTCTGAGGCTAGCGGGGGAATTTTCGGCACAGATACGCAGTATTTT
cdr3_aa: CASRSEASGGIFGTDTQYF

v_call: TRBV9
j_call: TRBJ2-5
d_call: TRBD2
clone_size: -
cdr3_nt: TGTGCCAGCAGCGTAGTGGGGACTAGGAGCGAGACCCAGTACTTC
cdr3_aa: CASSVVGTRSETQYF

v_call: TRBV28
j_call: TRBJ1-1
d_call: -
clone_size: -
cdr3_nt: TGTGCCAGGCCGCGGGGTGAAGCTTTCTTT
cdr3_aa: CARPRGEAFF

v_call: TRBV7-9
j_call: TRBJ1-6
d_call: -
clone_size: few
cdr3_nt: TGTGCCAGCAGCTTATACCTCGCACAGCGGCGGGAGACACCCCTCCACTTT
cdr3_aa: CASSLYLAQRRETPLHF

v_call: TRBV9
j_call: TRBJ1-1
d_call: TRBD1
clone_size: -
cdr3_nt: TGTGCCAGCAGTGGCCTCGACAGGGAGGGTGAAGCTTTCTTT
cdr3_aa: CASSGLDREGEAFF

v_call: TRBV19
j_call: TRBJ1-5
d_call: -
clone_size: few
cdr3_nt: TGTGCCAGCCGGTGGGCCAATCAGCCCCAGCATTTT
cdr3_aa: CASRWANQPQHF

v_call: TRBV10-2
j_call: TRBJ2-2
d_call: -
clone_size: -
cdr3_nt: TGCGCCAGCAGTGAAGTCGCGGGTCGAAGGGAGCTGTTTTTT
cdr3_aa: CASSEVAGRRELFF

v_call: TRBV4-1
j_call: TRBJ1-1
d_call: TRBD1
clone_size: few
cdr3_nt: TGCGCCAGCAGCCGAGGACAGGGCACTGAAGCTTTCTTT
cdr3_aa: CASSRGQGTEAFF

v_call: TRBV7-8
j_call: TRBJ2-5
d_call: TRBD1
clone_size: -
cdr3_nt: TGTGCCAGCAGCGACACAACAAGACAGGGTGGGGAGACCCAGTACTTC
cdr3_aa: CASSDTTRQGGETQYF

v_call: TRBV2
j_call: TRBJ2-1
d_call: -
clone_size: few
cdr3_nt: TGTGCCAGCCGGGACACCCTCCACAATGAGCAGTTCTTC
cdr3_aa: CASRDTLHNEQFF

v_call: TRBV6-5
j_call: TRBJ1-2
d_call: TRBD1
clone_size: -
cdr3_nt: TGTGCCAGCAGTTACGGAGGGACAGGGGGCAACTATGGCTACACCTTC
cdr3_aa: CASSYGGTGGNYGYTF

v_call: TRBV6-5
j_call: TRBJ1-1
d_call: -
clone_size: -
cdr3_nt: TGTGCCAGCAGTTACGAAGGTGGGTCTGAAGCTTTCTTT
cdr3_aa: CASSYEGGSEAFF

v_call: TRBV7-8
j_call: TRBJ2-2
d_call: -
clone_size: -
cdr3_nt: TGTGCCAGCAGCTTAGTTGGGGGCATTGCGGCCACCGGGGAGCTGTTTTTT
cdr3_aa: CASSLVGGIAATGELFF

v_call: TRBV19
j_call: TRBJ2-7
d_call: -
clone_size: few
cdr3_nt: TGTGCCAGCGGGACACTCTCCTACGAGCAGTACTTC
cdr3_aa: CASGTLSYEQYF

v_call: TRBV19
j_call: TRBJ1-5
d_call: -
clone_size: -
cdr3_nt: TGTGCCAGTAGTATCTTGATCGATACGGGGCCCCAGCATTTT
cdr3_aa: CASSILIDTGPQHF

v_call: TRBV2
j_call: TRBJ1-5
d_call: -
clone_size: -
cdr3_nt: TGTGCCAGCAGAGCTGACAGGCCCCCTCAGCCCCAGCATTTT
cdr3_aa: CASRADRPPQPQHF

v_call: TRBV7-2
j_call: TRBJ2-5
d_call: -
clone_size: -
cdr3_nt: TGTGCCAGCAGCCCCAACCGGGGGAGAGAGACCCAGTACTTC
cdr3_aa: CASSPNRGRETQYF

v_call: TRBV11-2
j_call: TRBJ1-2
d_call: TRBD1
clone_size: -
cdr3_nt: TGTGCCAGCAGCCCACAGGGGGCGGGGGGCTACACCTTC
cdr3_aa: CASSPQGAGGYTF

v_call: TRBV6-5
j_call: TRBJ1-1
d_call: -
clone_size: -
cdr3_nt: TGTGCCAGCAGTTACGGGTCCTGGGCGAACACTGAAGCTTTCTTT
cdr3_aa: CASSYGSWANTEAFF

v_call: TRBV7-2
j_call: TRBJ1-2
d_call: -
clone_size: -
cdr3_nt: TGTGCCAGCAGCTTACCCCCGACGGATGGCTACACCTTC
cdr3_aa: CASSLPPTDGYTF

v_call: TRBV7-6
j_call: TRBJ2-3
d_call: -
clone_size: -
cdr3_nt: TGTGCCAGCAGCTTAGCGCAAACAGATACGCAGTATTTT
cdr3_aa: CASSLAQTDTQYF

v_call: TRBV4-1
j_call: TRBJ1-1
d_call: -
clone_size: -
cdr3_nt: TGCGCCAGCAGCCAAGGATCCGCGGCGGGAAGAAGGAACACTGAAGCTTTCTTT
cdr3_aa: CASSQGSAAGRRNTEAFF

v_call: TRBV19
j_call: TRBJ1-1
d_call: TRBD1
clone_size: -
cdr3_nt: TGTGCCAGTAGTGCCTTACAGGGGTACACTGAAGCTTTCTTT
cdr3_aa: CASSALQGYTEAFF

v_call: TRBV7-6
j_call: TRBJ2-2
d_call: TRBD2
clone_size: -
cdr3_nt: TGTGCCAGCAGCCTCCGACTAGCGGGGGAAATTACCGGGGAGCTGTTTTTT
cdr3_aa: CASSLRLAGEITGELFF